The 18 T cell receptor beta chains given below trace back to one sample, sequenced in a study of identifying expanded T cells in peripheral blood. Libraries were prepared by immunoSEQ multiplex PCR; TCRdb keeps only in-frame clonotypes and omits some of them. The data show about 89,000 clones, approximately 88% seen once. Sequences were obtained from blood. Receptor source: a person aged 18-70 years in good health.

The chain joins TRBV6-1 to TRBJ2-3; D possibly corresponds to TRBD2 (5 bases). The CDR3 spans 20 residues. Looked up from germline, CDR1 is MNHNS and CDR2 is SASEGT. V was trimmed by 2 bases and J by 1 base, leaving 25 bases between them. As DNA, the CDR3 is TGTGCCAGCAGTGAATTCCCCCCTAGCATGGCGGCCCCTGGCACAGATACGCAGTATTTT. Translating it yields CASSEFPPSMAAPGTDTQYF.

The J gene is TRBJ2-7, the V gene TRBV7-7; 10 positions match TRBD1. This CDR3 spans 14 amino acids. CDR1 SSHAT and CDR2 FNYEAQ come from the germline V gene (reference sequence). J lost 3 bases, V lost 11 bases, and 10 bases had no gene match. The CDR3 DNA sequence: TGTGCCGAAAAAGTACGGGACAGGGGCTACGAGCAGTACTTC. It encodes CAEKVRDRGYEQYF.

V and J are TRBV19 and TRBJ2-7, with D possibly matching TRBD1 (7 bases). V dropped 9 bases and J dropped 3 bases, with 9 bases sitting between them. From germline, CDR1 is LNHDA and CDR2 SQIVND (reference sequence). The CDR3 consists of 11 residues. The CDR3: CASRGVYEQYF. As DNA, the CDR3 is TGTGCCAGCAGGGGGGTCTACGAGCAGTACTTC.

The CDR3 sequence is CASSATGGASQTQYF. The CDR3 coding sequence is TGTGCCAGCAGTGCTACGGGGGGCGCATCGCAGACCCAGTACTTC. V gene TRBV6-5 combines with J gene TRBJ2-5; possible D gene TRBD2, 7 bases. Trimming removed 5 bases at V and 6 bases at J, with 19 bases between. The germline CDR1 and CDR2 sequences are MNHEY and SVGAGI. The CDR3 has 15 residues.

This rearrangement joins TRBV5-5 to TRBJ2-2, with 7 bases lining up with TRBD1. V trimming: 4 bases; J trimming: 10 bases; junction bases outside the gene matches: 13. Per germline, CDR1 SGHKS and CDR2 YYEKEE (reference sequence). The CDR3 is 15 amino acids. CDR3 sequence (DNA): TGTGCCAGCAGCAGGGGGCACAACCTTAATGTGGAGCTGTTTTTT. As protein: CASSRGHNLNVELFF.

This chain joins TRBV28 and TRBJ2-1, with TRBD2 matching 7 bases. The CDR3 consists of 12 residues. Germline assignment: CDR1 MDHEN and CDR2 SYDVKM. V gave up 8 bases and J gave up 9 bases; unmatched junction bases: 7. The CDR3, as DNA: TGTGCCAGCCAACTAGCGCTTGGTGAGCAGTTCTTC. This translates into CASQLALGEQFF.

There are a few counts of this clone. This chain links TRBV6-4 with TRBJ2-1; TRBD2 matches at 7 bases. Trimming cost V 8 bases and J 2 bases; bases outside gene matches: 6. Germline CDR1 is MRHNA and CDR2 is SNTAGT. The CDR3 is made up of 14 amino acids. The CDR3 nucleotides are TGTGCCAGCGCCGCGGGGGAGACCTACAATGAGCAGTTCTTC. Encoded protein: CASAAGETYNEQFF.

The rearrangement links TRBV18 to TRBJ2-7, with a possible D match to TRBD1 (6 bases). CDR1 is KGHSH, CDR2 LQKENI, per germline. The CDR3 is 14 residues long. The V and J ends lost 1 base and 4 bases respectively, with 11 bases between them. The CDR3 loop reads CASSPRTGMYEQYF. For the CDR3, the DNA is TGTGCCAGCTCACCACGAACAGGGATGTACGAGCAGTACTTC.

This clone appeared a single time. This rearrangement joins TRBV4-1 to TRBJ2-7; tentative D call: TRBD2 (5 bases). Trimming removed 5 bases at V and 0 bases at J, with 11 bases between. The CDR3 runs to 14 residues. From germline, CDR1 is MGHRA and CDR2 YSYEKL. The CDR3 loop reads CASSDRLSSYEQYF. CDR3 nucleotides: TGCGCCAGCAGCGATCGACTAAGCTCCTACGAGCAGTACTTC.

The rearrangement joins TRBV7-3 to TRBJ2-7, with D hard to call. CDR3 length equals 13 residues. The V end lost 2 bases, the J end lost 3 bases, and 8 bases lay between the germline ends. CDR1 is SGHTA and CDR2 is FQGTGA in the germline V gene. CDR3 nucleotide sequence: TGTGCCAGCAGCTTAGCGAGCGACTACGAGCAGTACTTC. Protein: CASSLASDYEQYF.

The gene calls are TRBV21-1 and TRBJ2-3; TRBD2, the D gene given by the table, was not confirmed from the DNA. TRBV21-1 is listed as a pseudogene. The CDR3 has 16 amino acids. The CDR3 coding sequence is TGTGCCAGCACACCGGGACTCCGACGCCCCGGGGATACGCAGTATTTT. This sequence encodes CASTPGLRRPGDTQYF.

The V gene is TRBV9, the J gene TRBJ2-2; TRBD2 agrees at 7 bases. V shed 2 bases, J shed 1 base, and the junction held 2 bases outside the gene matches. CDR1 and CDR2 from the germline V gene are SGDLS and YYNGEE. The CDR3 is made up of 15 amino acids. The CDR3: CASSVASGNTGELFF. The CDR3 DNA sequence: TGTGCCAGCAGCGTCGCTAGCGGGAACACCGGGGAGCTGTTTTTT.

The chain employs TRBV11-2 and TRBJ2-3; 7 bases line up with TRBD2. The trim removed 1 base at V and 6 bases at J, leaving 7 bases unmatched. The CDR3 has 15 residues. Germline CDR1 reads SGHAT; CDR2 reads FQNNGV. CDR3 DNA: TGTGCCAGCAGCTTAGGGACGGGGGGTCGGGATACGCAGTATTTT. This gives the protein CASSLGTGGRDTQYF. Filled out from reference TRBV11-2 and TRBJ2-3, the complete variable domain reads EAGVAQSPRYKIIEKRQSVAFWCNPISGHATLYWYQQILGQGPKLLIQFQNNGVVDDSQLPKDRFSAERLKGVDSTLKIQPAKLEDSAVYLCASSLGTGGRDTQYFGPGTRLTVL.

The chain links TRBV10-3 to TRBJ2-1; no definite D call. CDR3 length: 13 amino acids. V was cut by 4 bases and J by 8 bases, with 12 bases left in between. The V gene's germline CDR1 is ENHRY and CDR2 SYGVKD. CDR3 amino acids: CAISGAAGYEQFF. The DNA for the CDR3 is TGTGCCATCAGTGGGGCGGCTGGCTATGAGCAGTTCTTC.

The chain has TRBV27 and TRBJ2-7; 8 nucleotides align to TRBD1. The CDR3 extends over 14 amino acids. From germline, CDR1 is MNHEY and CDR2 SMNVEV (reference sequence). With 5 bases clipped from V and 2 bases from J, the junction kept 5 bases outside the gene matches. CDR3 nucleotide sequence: TGTGCCAGCAGTCCATGGGACAGGCCCTACGAGCAGTACTTC. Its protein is CASSPWDRPYEQYF.

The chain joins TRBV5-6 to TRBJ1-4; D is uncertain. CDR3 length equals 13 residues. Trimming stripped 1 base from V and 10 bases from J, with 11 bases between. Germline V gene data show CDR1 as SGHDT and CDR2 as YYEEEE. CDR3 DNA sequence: TGTGCCAGCAGCTTGCCTACGGGCGGAAAACTGTTTTTT. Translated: CASSLPTGGKLFF.

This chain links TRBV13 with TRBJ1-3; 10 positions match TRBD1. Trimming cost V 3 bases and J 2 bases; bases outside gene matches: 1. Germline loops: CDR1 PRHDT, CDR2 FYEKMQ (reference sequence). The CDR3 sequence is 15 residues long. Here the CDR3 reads CASSLTGGAGNTIYF. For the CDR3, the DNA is TGTGCCAGCAGCTTGACAGGGGGCGCTGGAAACACCATATATTTT.

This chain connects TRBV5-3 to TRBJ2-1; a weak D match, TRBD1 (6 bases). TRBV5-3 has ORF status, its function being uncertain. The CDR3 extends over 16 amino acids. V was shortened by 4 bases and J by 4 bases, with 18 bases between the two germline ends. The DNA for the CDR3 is TGTGCCAGAAGCGGAGCTGTCGGACAGCGATACAATGAGCAGTTCTTC. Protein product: CARSGAVGQRYNEQFF.